These 25 T cell receptor beta chains came from one sample sequenced in a study of T cells after somatic rescue of genetic block. The assay was immunoSEQ multiplex PCR, and TCRdb's table has in-frame clones only and misses some. The data contain tens of thousands of clones, approximately 91% of them singletons. The sequencing sample was made of peripheral blood mononuclear cells (PBMCs). The receptors shown here come from a man aged 25-45 years.

The gene calls are TRBV13 and TRBJ2-3; D unresolved. The V and J ends lost 0 bases and 3 bases respectively, with 13 bases between them. CDR3 length: 16 amino acids. Germline CDR1 and CDR2: PRHDT and FYEKMQ (reference sequence). The CDR3 DNA is TGTGCCAGCAGCTTAGGAGAGGTTGTAAGTACAGATACGCAGTATTTT. Translation gives CASSLGEVVSTDTQYF.

This rearrangement joins TRBV10-3 to TRBJ2-1; 7 bases match TRBD2. The CDR3 extends over 15 amino acids. V shed 6 bases and J 1 base; nucleotides not matched to a gene: 6. The germline gives CDR1 ENHRY, CDR2 SYGVKD. In DNA, the CDR3 is TGTGCCATCAGCTTAGCGGGCCCTTCCTACAATGAGCAGTTCTTC. Encoded protein: CAISLAGPSYNEQFF.

The CDR3 sequence is CASSWGQGLYEQYF. The CDR3 DNA is TGTGCCAGCAGCTGGGGACAGGGGCTCTACGAGCAGTACTTC. V gene TRBV11-2 combines with J gene TRBJ2-7, with 10 positions matching TRBD1. This CDR3 spans 14 amino acids. Germline CDR1 reads SGHAT; CDR2 reads FQNNGV. Trimming cost V 4 bases and J 3 bases; bases outside gene matches: 3.

V usage is TRBV28 and J usage is TRBJ1-4; maybe TRBD1 (5 bases). V lost 5 bases and J lost 6, with 19 bases in between. CDR3 size: 16 residues. Germline assignment: CDR1 MDHEN and CDR2 SYDVKM. CDR3 sequence (DNA): TGTGCCAGCAGTATCCTTTCTAGGGTGGGGGATGAAAAACTGTTTTTT. This gives the protein CASSILSRVGDEKLFF.

This clone was found once. This sequence joins TRBV4-1 and TRBJ1-6, with D perhaps TRBD1 (5 bases). V was clipped by 4 bases and J by 7 bases, with 20 bases between them. Germline-derived CDR1 and CDR2 are MGHRA and YSYEKL. This CDR3 has 17 amino acids. CDR3 sequence: CASSLREGFTVNSPLHF. DNA of the CDR3: TGCGCCAGCAGCCTCAGAGAGGGGTTTACGGTCAATTCACCCCTCCACTTT.

This chain joins TRBV5-1 and TRBJ1-1; 7 positions match TRBD1. V trimming: 3 bases; J trimming: 3 bases; junction bases outside the gene matches: 2. Germline CDR1 reads SGHRS; CDR2 reads YFSETQ. CDR3 size: 13 residues. In DNA form, the CDR3 reads TGCGCCAGCAGCTCAACAGGGGACACTGAAGCTTTCTTT. This translates into CASSSTGDTEAFF.

This clone has just one count. The chain is built from TRBV30 and TRBJ1-1, with TRBD1 as a possible D gene (6 bases). The germline V and J ends were trimmed by 3 bases and 8 bases, with 16 bases remaining between them. The CDR3 is made up of 13 amino acids. Germline values: CDR1 GTSNPN, CDR2 SVGIG (reference sequence). The CDR3 loop reads CAWSRQAVREAFF. The DNA for the CDR3 is TGTGCCTGGAGCCGACAGGCGGTTCGGGAAGCTTTCTTT. Full variable domain (outside the CDR3, taken from reference TRBV30 and TRBJ1-1): SQTIHQWPATLVQPVGSPLSLECTVEGTSNPNLYWYRQAAGRGLQLLFYSVGIGQISSEVPQNLSASRPQDRQFILSSKKLLLSDSGFYLCAWSRQAVREAFFGQGTRLTVV.

DNA of the CDR3: TGTGCCAGCTCCGGGACAGATTCTGGGGCCAACGTCCTGACTTTC. It is translated as CASSGTDSGANVLTF. V is TRBV18 and J is TRBJ2-6, with 7 bases that match TRBD1. The J segment lost 1 base and the V segment lost 6 bases, leaving 3 bases of the junction unmatched. This CDR3 is 15 amino acids long. The V gene's germline CDR1 is KGHSH and CDR2 LQKENI.

This chain connects TRBV7-3 to TRBJ2-5; 10 bases agree with TRBD1. This CDR3 is built from 14 residues. V shed 5 bases, J shed 2 bases, and the junction held 2 bases outside the gene matches. In germline, CDR1 is SGHTA, CDR2 FQGTGA. The CDR3 loop is CASSRTGGQETQYF. CDR3 in DNA: TGTGCCAGCAGCCGGACAGGGGGACAAGAGACCCAGTACTTC.

The chain links TRBV10-3 to TRBJ2-7, with TRBD1 matching over 9 bases. From germline, CDR1 is ENHRY and CDR2 SYGVKD. Trimming took 8 bases from V and 8 from J; bases not matched to a gene: 13. There are 14 residues in the CDR3. The CDR3 DNA is TGTGCCATCTCTGGGGGGGACAGGGCGATTAAGCAGTACTTC. As protein: CAISGGDRAIKQYF.

V gene TRBV7-8 combines with J gene TRBJ2-3, with a possible D match to TRBD2 (5 bases). Germline CDR1 reads SGHVS; CDR2 reads FQNEAQ. The CDR3 is 16 amino acids. Trimming took 5 bases from V and 4 from J, leaving 19 bases between them. The CDR3 spells CASSPPELAVPDTQYF. The CDR3 DNA follows: TGTGCCAGCAGCCCCCCGGAGCTAGCCGTCCCAGATACGCAGTATTTT.

V usage is TRBV27 and J usage is TRBJ1-5; the D gene is possibly TRBD1 (5 bases). In germline, CDR1 is MNHEY, CDR2 SMNVEV (reference sequence). Deletions cut 5 bases from V and 5 bases from J, with 13 bases between. The CDR3 contains 14 residues. CDR3 in amino acids: CASSLRQGYQPQHF. CDR3 in DNA: TGTGCCAGCAGTCTCCGGCAGGGTTATCAGCCCCAGCATTTT.

A few counts support this clone. The chain has TRBV28 and TRBJ1-5; no reliable D call. Germline V gene data show CDR1 as MDHEN and CDR2 as SYDVKM. This CDR3 region has 12 residues. The ends were cut back, 5 bases at V and 9 bases at J, with 11 bases in the middle. This chain's CDR3 is CASSPPRGPQHF. The CDR3 bases are TGTGCCAGCAGTCCCCCCCGTGGGCCCCAGCATTTT.

The chain carries TRBV18 and TRBJ2-7; 8 bases align to TRBD1. In germline, CDR1 is KGHSH, CDR2 LQKENI. With V trimmed by 3 bases and J by 6 bases, 7 bases remained unmatched. This CDR3 is 14 amino acids long. The CDR3 loop reads CASSPGQVFTEQYF. In nucleotides, the CDR3 is TGTGCCAGCTCACCGGGACAGGTGTTTACCGAGCAGTACTTC.

V and J are TRBV6-5 and TRBJ2-1; D unresolved. V lost 5 bases and J lost 0, with 11 bases in between. CDR1 and CDR2 from the germline V gene are MNHEY and SVGAGI. The CDR3 covers 15 residues. The CDR3 nucleotides are TGTGCCAGCAGTAGGGAACGGAGCTCCTACAATGAGCAGTTCTTC. It encodes CASSRERSSYNEQFF.

V and J are TRBV7-8 and TRBJ2-7; D is possibly TRBD1 (5 bases). Trimming took off 5 bases at V and 1 base at J, with 9 bases between the two ends. The CDR3 contains 13 residues. Germline V gene lookup returns CDR1 SGHVS and CDR2 FQNEAQ. The CDR3 protein is CASSIPGSYEQYF. The CDR3 nucleotides are TGTGCCAGCAGCATACCAGGGTCCTACGAGCAGTACTTC.

The chain recombines TRBV28 with TRBJ1-5, with 10 bases identical to TRBD1. Germline V gives CDR1 MDHEN, CDR2 SYDVKM. The CDR3 extends over 16 amino acids. The junction had 8 bases not matched to a gene; V was cut back by 7 bases and J by 2 bases. This CDR3 is CASTPRGTGGNQPQHF. CDR3 DNA: TGTGCCAGCACCCCGCGCGGGACAGGGGGCAATCAGCCCCAGCATTTT.

This clone was seen a handful of times. The V call is TRBV7-9, the J call TRBJ2-3; TRBD1 agrees at 10 bases. V was pared by 5 bases and J by 0 bases, with 11 bases of the junction left unmatched. Germline assignment: CDR1 SEHNR and CDR2 FQNEAQ (reference sequence). The CDR3 is 18 residues long. The CDR3 coding sequence is TGTGCCAGCAGCCTTTGGACAGGGGGGTCCTCTAGCACAGATACGCAGTATTTT. Translation: CASSLWTGGSSSTDTQYF.

The chain couples TRBV28 to TRBJ2-2, with D perhaps TRBD1 or TRBD2 (5 bases each). Trimming took 10 bases from V and 0 from J, leaving 21 bases between them. This CDR3 contains 17 residues. Germline V gene lookup returns CDR1 MDHEN and CDR2 SYDVKM. The CDR3, as DNA: TGTGCCATTACCGGGACCCTGGCCCTTACGAACACCGGGGAGCTGTTTTTT. This translates into CAITGTLALTNTGELFF.

In its sample, this clone was seen a few times. The CDR3 DNA reads TGCGCCAGCAGTGTGGGGGACCATACAACTAATGAAAAACTGTTTTTT. Its translation: CASSVGDHTTNEKLFF. The rearrangement links TRBV10-2 to TRBJ1-4; tentatively, D is TRBD1 (5 bases). The CDR3 has 16 amino acids. Germline V gives CDR1 WSHSY, CDR2 SAAADI. The ends were cut back, 4 bases at V and 0 bases at J, with 12 bases in the middle.

This CDR3 reads CAWSLQVNSPLHF. As DNA, the CDR3 is TGTGCCTGGAGTCTACAGGTCAATTCACCCCTCCACTTT. The chain has TRBV30 and TRBJ1-6; possibly TRBD1 for D (5 bases). Germline CDR1 reads GTSNPN; CDR2 reads SVGIG (reference sequence). V gave up 2 bases and J gave up 7 bases, with 9 bases separating them. The CDR3 extends over 13 amino acids.

This clone was detected once. The rearrangement joins TRBV19 to TRBJ2-7; D is tentatively TRBD1 or TRBD2 (5 bases each). V was clipped by 6 bases and J by 3 bases, with 15 bases between them. CDR3 length: 14 residues. From germline, CDR1 is LNHDA and CDR2 SQIVND (reference sequence). The DNA for the CDR3 is TGTGCCAGTAGCCAGGCTACAGGACTCTACGAGCAGTACTTC. It translates to CASSQATGLYEQYF.

The chain couples TRBV9 to TRBJ1-2; 11 nucleotides align to TRBD1. The ends lost 4 bases at V and 7 bases at J; junction bases unmatched: 6. Germline CDR1 and CDR2: SGDLS and YYNGEE. The CDR3 sequence is 14 residues long. The CDR3 is CASSPGDRGFGYTF. The CDR3 coding sequence is TGTGCCAGCAGCCCTGGGGACAGGGGGTTTGGCTACACCTTC.

The V call is TRBV4-1, the J call TRBJ2-3, with TRBD1 matching 8 bases. The CDR3 loop spans 18 amino acids. J gave up 5 bases and V 4 bases, and 17 bases lay outside the gene matches. CDR1 MGHRA and CDR2 YSYEKL come from the germline V gene. CDR3 amino acids: CASSRFLEAGGAGDTQYF. CDR3 coding DNA: TGCGCCAGCAGCCGCTTTTTGGAGGCAGGGGGCGCGGGAGATACGCAGTATTTT.

This chain uses TRBV19 with TRBJ2-7; possibly TRBD1 for D (6 bases). V was cut by 3 bases and J by 4 bases, with 13 bases left in between. This CDR3 has 14 amino acids. Germline CDR1 is LNHDA and CDR2 is SQIVND (reference sequence). The CDR3 coding sequence is TGTGCCAGTAGTATTCGGGGACAAAAATACGAGCAGTACTTC. Translation gives CASSIRGQKYEQYF.